Presented here are 13 T cell receptor beta chains from one specimen sequenced in a study of graft-versus-host responses after intestinal transplantation. The table came from immunoSEQ multiplex PCR; TCRdb's copy has only in-frame clones and leaves some out. The profile shows just over 85,000 clones, roughly 92% of them singletons. The antigens for these receptors are not known. Sequenced material: unstimulated CD8+ T cells sorted from spleen or lymph node cells, taken before transplant. Receptors were obtained from a human donor who was the organ donor for an intestinal transplant.

This rearrangement joins TRBV29-1 to TRBJ1-1; D gene ambiguous. CDR3 length: 11 residues. Germline lookup yields CDR1 SQVTM and CDR2 ANQGSEA. Trimming pared 4 bases from V and 6 bases from J, leaving 9 bases between. CDR3 coding DNA: TGCAGCGTTGGTGGTCTAGCTGAAGCTTTCTTT. As protein: CSVGGLAEAFF. Using reference TRBV29-1 and TRBJ1-1 for the parts outside the CDR3, the full variable domain is SAVISQKPSRDICQRGTSLTIQCQVDSQVTMMFWYRQQPGQSLTLIATANQGSEATYESGFVIDKFPISRPNLTFSTLTVSNMSPEDSSIYLCSVGGLAEAFFGQGTRLTVV.

J is TRBJ2-7 and V is TRBV28; D gene ambiguous. The length of the CDR3 is 14 residues. In germline, CDR1 is MDHEN, CDR2 SYDVKM. V lost 3 bases to trimming and J lost 3 bases, with 12 bases between them. The CDR3: CASSFGPVGYEQYF. CDR3 bases: TGTGCCAGCAGTTTTGGTCCGGTCGGCTACGAGCAGTACTTC.

The chain combines TRBV4-1 with TRBJ1-5; TRBD1 is a possible D gene (6 bases). CDR1 and CDR2 (germline): MGHRA, YSYEKL. The CDR3 totals 16 residues. Trimming removed 0 bases from V and 7 bases from J, with 16 bases in between. The CDR3 protein is CASSQDDGTRDQPQHF. CDR3 DNA: TGCGCCAGCAGCCAAGATGACGGGACAAGGGACCAGCCCCAGCATTTT.

The rearrangement links TRBV7-8 to TRBJ2-7; D remains ambiguous. The germline V gene encodes CDR1 SGHVS and CDR2 FQNEAQ. V gave up 5 bases and J gave up 4 bases, with 9 bases separating them. This CDR3 is 12 amino acids long. For the CDR3, the DNA is TGTGCCAGCAGCCCCCCTTTGTACGAGCAGTACTTC. As protein: CASSPPLYEQYF.

This sequence joins TRBV11-2 and TRBJ2-5; possible D gene TRBD1, 5 bases. V gave up 5 bases and J gave up 1 base, with 14 bases separating them. Germline CDR1 and CDR2: SGHAT and FQNNGV. CDR3 size: 15 residues. The CDR3 DNA sequence: TGTGCCAGCAGCCTCGGGCAGGGTACCCAAGAGACCCAGTACTTC. This translates into CASSLGQGTQETQYF.

This clone was recorded once. The chain combines TRBV5-1 with TRBJ2-7; 10 bases align to TRBD1. The germline V gene encodes CDR1 SGHRS and CDR2 YFSETQ. The length of the CDR3 is 15 residues. With 0 bases clipped from V and 3 bases from J, the junction kept 3 bases outside the gene matches. CDR3 nucleotides: TGCGCCAGCAGCTTGGTTCGGACAGGGGGCTACGAGCAGTACTTC. This encodes CASSLVRTGGYEQYF.

The CDR3 region is CSVASGGPGDTQYF. The CDR3 bases are TGCAGCGTTGCTAGCGGGGGGCCAGGGGATACGCAGTATTTT. This chain uses TRBV29-1 with TRBJ2-3, with 11 bases matching TRBD2. From germline, CDR1 is SQVTM and CDR2 ANQGSEA. The CDR3 is 14 residues long. With V trimmed by 4 bases and J by 6 bases, 6 bases remained unmatched.

V is TRBV3-2 and J is TRBJ2-5; the table names TRBD2, a call not compared with the DNA. TRBV3-2 is deemed a pseudogene. CDR3 length equals 9 residues. The DNA of the CDR3 is TGTGCCAGCACGGAGACCCAGTACTTC. The encoded protein is CASTETQYF.

The genes are TRBV19 and TRBJ1-1, with D perhaps TRBD1 (6 bases). The germline CDR1 and CDR2 sequences are LNHDA and SQIVND (reference sequence). V was cut by 6 bases and J by 2 bases, with 16 bases left in between. The CDR3 covers 15 residues. The CDR3 region is CASRPRTDLNTEAFF. CDR3 coding DNA: TGTGCCAGTAGGCCTAGGACAGATCTTAACACTGAAGCTTTCTTT.

The V and J genes are TRBV6-1 and TRBJ2-7, with D perhaps matching TRBD1 (5 bases). The CDR3 runs to 15 residues. V dropped 6 bases and J dropped 2 bases, with 17 bases sitting between them. The V gene's germline CDR1 is MNHNS and CDR2 SASEGT. DNA of the CDR3: TGTGCCAGCAGCCGACATCAGGGTGGGACCTACGAGCAGTACTTC. It is translated as CASSRHQGGTYEQYF.

This rearrangement joins TRBV7-6 to TRBJ2-3; tentatively, D is TRBD2 (7 bases). Germline-derived CDR1 and CDR2 are SGHVS and FNYEAQ. The V end was cut by 5 bases, the J end by 6 bases, with 21 bases between. This CDR3 is 16 amino acids long. As DNA, the CDR3 is TGTGCCAGCAGCCGCCGAGGGCGGGGGCAGGGGGATACGCAGTATTTT. Translation gives CASSRRGRGQGDTQYF.

The chain employs TRBV2 and TRBJ2-7; D remains unclear. The CDR3 contains 11 residues. Germline V gene sequence: CDR1 SNHLY, CDR2 FYNNEI. Trimming pared 7 bases from V and 2 bases from J, leaving 6 bases between. The CDR3 is CASTRTYEQYF. In nucleotides, the CDR3 is TGTGCCAGCACCAGGACCTACGAGCAGTACTTC.

This clone was found once. The DNA of the CDR3 is TGTGCCAGCAGTTACACCGCTACCTCCTACGAGCAGTACTTC. It codes for CASSYTATSYEQYF. J is TRBJ2-7 and V is TRBV6-5; D is unresolved. V was shortened by 2 bases and J by 0 bases, with 8 bases between the two germline ends. The CDR3 is 14 residues long. CDR1 and CDR2 (germline): MNHEY, SVGAGI.